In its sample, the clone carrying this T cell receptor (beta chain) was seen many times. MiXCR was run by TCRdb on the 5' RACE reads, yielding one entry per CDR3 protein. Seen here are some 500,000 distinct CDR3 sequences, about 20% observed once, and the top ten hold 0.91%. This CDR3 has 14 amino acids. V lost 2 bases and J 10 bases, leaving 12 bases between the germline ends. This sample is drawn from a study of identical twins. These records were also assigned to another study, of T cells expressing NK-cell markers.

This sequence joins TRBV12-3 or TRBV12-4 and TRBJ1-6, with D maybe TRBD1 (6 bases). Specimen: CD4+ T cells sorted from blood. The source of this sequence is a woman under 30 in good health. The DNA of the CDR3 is TGTGCCAGCAGTTTATGGGGGCCGGGGTCACCCCTCCACTTT. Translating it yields CASSLWGPGSPLHF.